These 16 T cell receptor beta chains share one sample of origin, sequenced in a study of T-cell reconstitution after alpha-beta-depleted transplantation in children (dated by TCRdb to 2016 to 2017). Receptor libraries were prepared by PCR. These reads were obtained on an Illumina HiSeq 2500. TCR libraries were prepared with molecular barcoding, using unique molecular identifiers to normalize TCRbeta repertoire quantification. The raw public reads went through TCRdb reprocessing: fastp at Q25, MiXCR clone calling, in-frame beta chains kept. Under each unique CDR3 protein, matching rows form one entry showing the most common genes and DNA. Present in this sample are about a million distinct CDR3 sequences, roughly 29% of which were seen just once. Together, the top ten hold 28% of the sample. Read against the paper, the sample's treatment or condition label means: allogeneic hematopoietic cell transplantation with graft depleted of TCRalphabeta T cells and CD19 B cells.

Here the sequenced sample was PBMCs, mostly from graft donor cells, taken 360 days after TCRalphabeta/CD19-depleted stem cell transplant. The receptors come from a boy under three years old who had a stem cell transplant for SCID, so the T cells may come from the graft donor.

This clonotype was seen only a few times. V usage is TRBV9 and J usage is TRBJ1-1; D is possibly TRBD1 (5 bases). This CDR3 contains 16 residues. The V and J ends lost 3 bases and 3 bases respectively, with 18 bases between them. Germline-derived CDR1 and CDR2 are SGDLS and YYNGEE. The CDR3 here is CASSAVRDAGYTEAFF. In nucleotides, the CDR3 is TGTGCCAGCAGCGCCGTAAGGGACGCCGGGTACACTGAAGCTTTCTTT.

CDR3 sequence reads: CASSFRDSSGNTIYF. CDR3 nucleotides: TGTGCCAGCAGCTTCAGGGACAGCTCTGGAAACACCATATATTTT. V and J are TRBV7-2 and TRBJ1-3; 7 nucleotides agree with TRBD1. The CDR3 is 15 residues long. CDR1 is SGHTA, CDR2 FQGNSA, per germline. V lost 3 bases, J lost 0 bases, and 2 bases stayed unmatched.

The chain recombines TRBV12-3 or TRBV12-4 with TRBJ2-2, with D unresolved. The V end was cut by 1 base, the J end by 5 bases, with 8 bases between. The CDR3 sequence is 14 residues long. CDR3 in amino acids: CASSLGSVTGELFF. The CDR3 DNA sequence: TGTGCCAGCAGTTTAGGGAGCGTGACCGGGGAGCTGTTTTTT.

This clonotype showed up many times. The chain joins TRBV20-1 to TRBJ2-7, with 10 bases that match TRBD2. Losses at the gene ends were 3 bases for V and 4 bases for J; bases not matched to a gene: 3. The CDR3 sequence is 13 residues long. Germline lookup yields CDR1 DFQATT and CDR2 SNEGSKA (reference sequence). CDR3 loop: CSASSGLAYEQYF. Written as DNA, the CDR3 is TGCAGTGCTAGCTCGGGACTAGCGTACGAGCAGTACTTC.

The chain links TRBV4-2 to TRBJ2-5, with D uncertain. Germline V gene data show CDR1 as LGHNA and CDR2 as YNFKEQ. The V gene lost 2 bases and the J gene lost 5 bases, with 12 bases spanning the gap. The CDR3 consists of 14 residues. The CDR3 DNA reads TGTGCCAGCAGCCAATGGGCGGCTACCGAGACCCAGTACTTC. It codes for CASSQWAATETQYF.

This clonotype was seen more than once but under ten times. The junction shows a germline mismatch at one end, possibly a read error. J is TRBJ1-1 and V is TRBV29-1, with D perhaps TRBD1 (6 bases). The V gene's germline CDR1 is SQVTM and CDR2 ANQGSEA. The length of the CDR3 is 11 residues. The CDR3, as DNA: TGTGCGGGGGGCTCGGACACTGAAGCTTTCTTT. It specifies CAGGSDTEAFF.

CDR3 in DNA: TGTGCCAGCAGTTTCCAGGGGGGTATTAATGAAGCTTTCTTT. Protein product: CASSFQGGINEAFF. The chain joins TRBV6-5 to TRBJ1-1; 7 nucleotides agree with TRBD1. Germline V lookup: CDR1 MNHEY, CDR2 SVGAGI. The J segment lost 7 bases and the V segment lost 4 bases, leaving 9 bases of the junction unmatched. The CDR3 runs 14 residues.

This clonotype was seen a single time. This chain links TRBV7-9 with TRBJ2-1; TRBD2 aligns across 7 bases. V lost 5 bases to trimming and J lost 8 bases; unmatched junction nucleotides: 9. This CDR3 region has 14 residues. CDR1 SEHNR and CDR2 FQNEAQ come from the germline V gene (reference sequence). The CDR3 sequence: CASSGGGSLHEQFF. Here the CDR3 DNA reads TGTGCCAGCAGCGGGGGGGGTAGCCTCCATGAGCAGTTCTTC.

The V call is TRBV12-3 or TRBV12-4, the J call TRBJ2-1; D uncertain. Trimming took 5 bases from V and 9 from J, leaving 8 bases between them. There are 11 residues in the CDR3. CDR3 loop: CASSPVIEQFF. The DNA for the CDR3 is TGTGCCAGCAGTCCGGTAATTGAGCAGTTCTTC.

This clonotype was seen ten or more times. The V and J genes are TRBV28 and TRBJ2-3, with 11 bases aligning to TRBD2. Trimming cost V 4 bases and J 4 bases; bases outside gene matches: 4. The CDR3 has 15 residues. Looked up from germline, CDR1 is MDHEN and CDR2 is SYDVKM. The CDR3: CASSSPLAGADTQYF. The CDR3 coding sequence is TGTGCCAGCAGTTCCCCACTAGCGGGGGCAGATACGCAGTATTTT.

This clonotype appeared a few times. This chain joins TRBV7-8 and TRBJ2-3; a weak D match, TRBD2 (6 bases). Germline CDR1 reads SGHVS; CDR2 reads FQNEAQ. The CDR3 contains 16 residues. The CDR3 here is CASLPLTRHLGDTQYF. CDR3 in DNA: TGTGCTAGCCTTCCCCTGACTAGGCATCTAGGGGATACGCAGTATTTT.

J is TRBJ1-2 and V is TRBV3-1, with 10 bases fitting TRBD1. The CDR3 loop spans 14 amino acids. Germline CDR1 and CDR2: LGHDT and YNNKEL (reference sequence). V was clipped by 5 bases and J by 6 bases; unmatched bases: 6. The CDR3 protein is CASSLRQGAHGYTF. The CDR3 DNA is TGTGCCAGCAGCTTGAGACAGGGGGCGCATGGCTACACCTTC.

This clonotype occurred a few times. This chain joins TRBV20-1 and TRBJ1-5, with a weak D call TRBD1 (5 bases). The CDR3 is made up of 15 amino acids. Trimming stripped 1 base from V and 4 bases from J, with 14 bases between. CDR1 is DFQATT and CDR2 is SNEGSKA in the germline V gene (reference sequence). The CDR3 DNA sequence: TGCAGTGCTAGAGGTGGTCAGCCAGGGAATCAGCCCCAGCATTTT. It codes for CSARGGQPGNQPQHF.

J is TRBJ1-1 and V is TRBV15; TRBD1 might be the D (5 bases). With 9 bases removed from V and 1 base from J, the gap between germline ends came to 6 bases. CDR1 is LNHNV and CDR2 is YYDKDF in the germline V gene (reference sequence). This CDR3 has 11 amino acids. CDR3 in amino acids: CATGENTEAFF. DNA for the CDR3: TGTGCCACGGGGGAGAACACTGAAGCTTTCTTT.

This clonotype turned up a few times. CDR3 in amino acids: CASSSLVDEQYF. CDR3 bases: TGTGCCAGCTCCTCTCTGGTAGACGAGCAGTACTTC. This sequence joins TRBV7-9 and TRBJ2-7, with unresolved D. Germline V lookup: CDR1 SEHNR, CDR2 FQNEAQ (reference sequence). This CDR3 has 12 residues. V shed 8 bases and J shed 5 bases, with 13 bases lying between them.

The chain uses TRBV5-1 and TRBJ2-2; 10 positions match TRBD2. Trimming removed 6 bases from V and 4 bases from J; junction bases left unmatched: 9. Per the germline V gene, CDR1 is SGHRS and CDR2 is YFSETQ. The CDR3 has 16 residues. The CDR3 region has the DNA TGCGCCAGCACATTACTAGCGGGGCCCTCCACCGGGGAGCTGTTTTTT. It encodes CASTLLAGPSTGELFF.